This T cell receptor (beta chain) was documented in a study of human T cells and chemical hapten exposure. Study-wide context: Enrolled patients were predominantly female and had alopecia areata, totalis or universalis.

Study conclusions and caveats: The number of TCRs over 1 in 1000 frequency stayed unchanged after DPC.

TCRdb used MiXCR to reprocess the RACE reads, holding one entry per CDR3 protein. The data hold about 350,000 distinct CDR3 sequences, with about 6% observed a single time. This clonotype was detected ten times or more. What it binds is not known. The CDR3 is 13 residues long. Germline CDR1 and CDR2: DFQATT and SNEGSKA (reference sequence). The germline V and J ends were trimmed by 6 bases and 2 bases, with 13 bases remaining between them. Time point of the sample: patch test 2, 6 weeks after DPC sensitization. The treatment is: therapeutic diphenylcyclopropenone sensitization with weekly scalp DPC. Non-pregnant alopecia patients aged 18 to 70, suitable for DPC therapy. Sequencing started from total RNA isolated from unfractionated whole blood.

The TCR was taken from a woman between 18 and 29 years old with alopecia areata. Some clones in this sample may be carry-over from other donors' samples. Sequencing was performed on whole blood, taken in connection with sensitization to the hapten diphenylcyclopropenone (DPC). This chain uses TRBV20-1 with TRBJ1-1, with a weak D call TRBD1 (6 bases). CDR3 nucleotide sequence: TGCAGTGCGCCGGACAGACGAAACACTGAAGCTTTCTTT. This translates into CSAPDRRNTEAFF.